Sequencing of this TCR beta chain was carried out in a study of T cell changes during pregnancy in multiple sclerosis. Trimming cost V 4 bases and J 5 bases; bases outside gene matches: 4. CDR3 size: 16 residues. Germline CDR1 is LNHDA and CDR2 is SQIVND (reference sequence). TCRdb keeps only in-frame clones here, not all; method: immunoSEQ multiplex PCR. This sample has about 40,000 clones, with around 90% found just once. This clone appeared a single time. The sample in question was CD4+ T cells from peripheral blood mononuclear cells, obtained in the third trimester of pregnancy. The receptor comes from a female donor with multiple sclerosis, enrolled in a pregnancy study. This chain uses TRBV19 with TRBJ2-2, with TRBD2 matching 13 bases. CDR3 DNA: TGTGCCAGTAGTAGAACTAGCGGGAGGGTTACCGGGGAGCTGTTTTTT. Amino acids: CASSRTSGRVTGELFF.